This TCR beta chain was captured by sequencing in a study of T cell responses to AZD1222 COVID-19 vaccine. Study-level findings and limits: Seropositive AZD1222 recipients at baseline numbered only five or six. The reported proportion of spike-specific TCRs targeting unmutated variant regions was nearly half. Donors were chiefly white British, with a greater number of females, and clonal diversity was perhaps underestimated.

Concerning this clone: What it binds is unknown.

Sequenced by immunoSEQ multiplex PCR; TCRdb stores in-frame clones only, minus some. Here the sample spans 150,000 or so clones, approximately 86% being singletons. V dropped 4 bases and J dropped 0; count of bases not matched to a gene: 5. In germline, CDR1 is MDHEN, CDR2 SYDVKM. The CDR3 covers 16 residues. This TCR came from an adult who had recovered from COVID-19. The sequences come from peripheral blood, collected after recovery from COVID-19. The chain recombines TRBV28 with TRBJ2-1, with 8 bases identical to TRBD1. This CDR3 is CASSSQGAHSYNEQFF. CDR3 nucleotide sequence: TGTGCCAGCAGTTCCCAGGGGGCGCACTCCTACAATGAGCAGTTCTTC.